Below, 12 T cell receptor beta chains from the same sample are listed, as sequenced in a study of shared clonotypes between healthy human individuals. The naive CD8 fraction comprised CD45RO-negative cells positively selected for CCR7 and excluded terminally differentiated effector memory CD45RA+ cells. Sequenced by immunoSEQ multiplex PCR; TCRdb stores in-frame clones only, minus some. The sample includes some 740,000 clones, about 91% of them seen just once. The sequenced material came from naive CD8+ T cells sorted from blood. These receptors all stem from a man aged 25 to 40 in good health.

The rearrangement links TRBV5-1 to TRBJ1-1; D unclear. V lost 0 bases, J lost 5 bases, and 14 bases lay in between. Germline CDR1 is SGHRS and CDR2 is YFSETQ. The CDR3 length is 15 residues. The DNA of the CDR3 is TGCGCCAGCAGCTTGGCCTCTAACCCGGGGACTGAAGCTTTCTTT. Translation: CASSLASNPGTEAFF.

V usage is TRBV5-1 and J usage is TRBJ2-7; TRBD1 might be the D (5 bases). This CDR3 comprises 15 residues. The V gene lost 0 bases and the J gene lost 4 bases, with 14 bases spanning the gap. The germline gives CDR1 SGHRS, CDR2 YFSETQ. CDR3 region: CASSLVNDSRYEQYF. CDR3 DNA: TGCGCCAGCAGCTTGGTGAACGACAGCAGATACGAGCAGTACTTC.

This sequence joins TRBV29-1 and TRBJ2-1, with TRBD2 matching over 13 bases. Germline trimming cut 0 bases from V and 2 bases from J; bases unmatched to any gene: 1. The CDR3 consists of 16 residues. Germline V lookup: CDR1 SQVTM, CDR2 ANQGSEA. For the CDR3, the DNA is TGCAGCGTTGAAGAGGGGACTAGCGGGGCCTACAATGAGCAGTTCTTC. Protein sequence: CSVEEGTSGAYNEQFF.

The rearrangement uses TRBV11-3 and TRBJ2-2, with a weak D call TRBD2 (6 bases). Germline V CDR1 and CDR2: SGHNT, YENEEA. V lost 6 bases and J 3 bases, leaving 17 bases between the germline ends. The CDR3 has 16 amino acids. CDR3 sequence reads: CASRGYGGPDTGELFF. The CDR3 DNA sequence: TGTGCCAGCAGGGGGTATGGAGGGCCGGACACCGGGGAGCTGTTTTTT.

About this clone itself: The same CDR3 arises from other DNA sequences in this sample as well. The rearrangement links TRBV6-5 to TRBJ2-1, with a tentative D call TRBD1 (5 bases). Germline V lookup: CDR1 MNHEY, CDR2 SVGAGI. Trimming pared 4 bases from V and 4 bases from J, leaving 8 bases between. The CDR3 spans 13 residues. The DNA for the CDR3 is TGTGCCAGCAGTTCGACAGCTTACAATGAGCAGTTCTTC. It encodes CASSSTAYNEQFF.

This chain connects TRBV11-2 to TRBJ2-1; the D gene is possibly TRBD1 (6 bases). The V gene lost 5 bases and the J gene lost 8 bases, with 10 bases spanning the gap. This CDR3 is 12 amino acids long. CDR1 is SGHAT and CDR2 is FQNNGV in the germline V gene. CDR3 loop: CASSPGGHEQFF. The CDR3 region has the DNA TGTGCCAGCAGCCCTGGGGGCCATGAGCAGTTCTTC.

V and J are TRBV7-3 and TRBJ2-2; D uncertain. The germline V gene has CDR1 SGHTA and CDR2 FQGTGA. Trimming pared 0 bases from V and 4 bases from J, leaving 9 bases between. The CDR3 length is 15 residues. The DNA for the CDR3 is TGTGCCAGCAGCTTAACGGTTACAGCCACCGGGGAGCTGTTTTTT. It specifies CASSLTVTATGELFF. The full variable domain, its missing parts supplied by reference TRBV7-3 and TRBJ2-2, is GAGVSQTPSNKVTEKGKYVELRCDPISGHTALYWYRQSLGQGPEFLIYFQGTGAADDSGLPNDRFFAVRPEGSVSTLKIQRTERGDSAVYLCASSLTVTATGELFFGEGSRLTVL.

V and J are TRBV4-1 and TRBJ2-3; the D gene is possibly TRBD1 (5 bases). Trimming left V 0 bases short and J 3 bases short, with 16 bases between. CDR3 size: 17 residues. The V gene's germline CDR1 is MGHRA and CDR2 YSYEKL. This CDR3 is CASSQDFGRAPTDTQYF. CDR3 sequence (DNA): TGCGCCAGCAGCCAAGATTTCGGCAGGGCCCCGACAGATACGCAGTATTTT.

The sample holds one count of this clone. The V gene is TRBV9, the J gene TRBJ2-1, with 8 bases lining up with TRBD1. The CDR3 runs 16 residues. The V gene's germline CDR1 is SGDLS and CDR2 YYNGEE. V gave up 1 base and J gave up 4 bases; unmatched junction bases: 7. In DNA form, the CDR3 reads TGTGCCAGCAGCGTATCCGGGACAGGAGTGTACAATGAGCAGTTCTTC. Protein sequence: CASSVSGTGVYNEQFF.

This clone appeared once. This chain uses TRBV5-1 with TRBJ1-2, with unresolved D. The CDR3 totals 18 residues. Looked up from germline, CDR1 is SGHRS and CDR2 is YFSETQ. Trimming cost V 0 bases and J 4 bases, with 22 bases left between them. The CDR3 DNA reads TGCGCCAGCAGCTTGGCCGGCGTTAGGGCCGGGGAGGGCTATGGCTACACCTTC. Translating it yields CASSLAGVRAGEGYGYTF.

The chain uses TRBV28 and TRBJ2-1, with D possibly TRBD2 on 6 matching bases. Germline CDR1 is MDHEN and CDR2 is SYDVKM. This CDR3 is built from 13 residues. The V and J ends lost 3 bases and 7 bases respectively, with 10 bases between them. The CDR3: CASSFHRGNEQFF. The CDR3 DNA sequence: TGTGCCAGCAGTTTCCATCGGGGGAATGAGCAGTTCTTC.

The chain uses TRBV10-3 and TRBJ1-3; D gene unclear. The CDR3 spans 14 residues. V was trimmed by 5 bases and J by 0 bases, leaving 8 bases between them. CDR1 is ENHRY, CDR2 SYGVKD, per germline. The CDR3 nucleotides read TGTGCCATCAGTACGACCCCCTCTGGAAACACCATATATTTT. This translates into CAISTTPSGNTIYF.